The rows below give T cell receptor beta chains drawn from one sample of a study of cytomegalovirus exposure and HLA in healthy donors. Assay used: immunoSEQ multiplex PCR; TCRdb lists only in-frame clones, some missing. The sample has approximately 100,000 clones, 74% seen once. The sample was PBMCs. These TCRs come from a man aged 50 to 59 in good health and CMV-seropositive. Each CDR3 is given with its conserved first and last residue. Each record gives: V gene, D gene, J gene, clone size, CDR3 length, CDR3 DNA, CDR3 protein. The D gene is left open where the match is weak. Rows may omit the clone size; those that give it use once, few, many or a size class.

V: TRBV10-3; D: TRBD2; J: TRBJ2-3; size: .; length: 14; DNA: TGTGCCATCAGTGGCGGGGGATCCACAGATACGCAGTATTTT; CDR3: CAISGGGSTDTQYF
V: TRBV5-1; D: TRBD1; J: TRBJ2-7; size: .; length: 14; DNA: TGCGCCAGCAGCTTAAAGGACAGGGGATACGAGCAGTACTTC; CDR3: CASSLKDRGYEQYF
V: TRBV5-1; D: TRBD1; J: TRBJ2-7; size: .; length: 15; DNA: TGCGCCAGCCCTTTCTGGACAGGACAGTCCTACGAGCAGTACTTC; CDR3: CASPFWTGQSYEQYF
V: TRBV10-3; D: TRBD1; J: TRBJ2-3; size: .; length: 14; DNA: TGTGCCATCGACCAGGGGGATGGCACAGATACGCAGTATTTT; CDR3: CAIDQGDGTDTQYF
V: TRBV4-1; D: TRBD1; J: TRBJ1-1; size: .; length: 15; DNA: TGCGCCAGCAGCCGGGCACAGGGGAGAGAAACTGAAGCTTTCTTT; CDR3: CASSRAQGRETEAFF
V: TRBV7-9; D: TRBD1; J: TRBJ1-2; size: .; length: 15; DNA: TGTGCCAGCCAAGCTGGGACAGGGACTAACTATGGCTACACCTTC; CDR3: CASQAGTGTNYGYTF
V: TRBV9; D: TRBD1; J: TRBJ1-1; size: .; length: 15; DNA: TGTGCCAGCAGCAGATCCGGGACAGTTGGCACTGAAGCTTTCTTT; CDR3: CASSRSGTVGTEAFF
V: TRBV4-1; D: TRBD1; J: TRBJ1-2; size: .; length: 15; DNA: TGCGCCAGCAGCCAAGGGACAGGCAGAGCCTATGGCTACACCTTC; CDR3: CASSQGTGRAYGYTF
V: TRBV9; D: .; J: TRBJ2-5; size: .; length: 13; DNA: TGTGCCAGCAGCGCGGGACTTAAAGAGACCCAGTACTTC; CDR3: CASSAGLKETQYF
V: TRBV5-1; D: TRBD2; J: TRBJ2-1; size: .; length: 14; DNA: TGCGCCAGCTACCCGGGGGGGCAAGGGAATGAGCAGTTCTTC; CDR3: CASYPGGQGNEQFF
V: TRBV6-1; D: TRBD1; J: TRBJ1-4; size: few; length: 14; DNA: TGTGCCAGCACCGAACAGGGGGAGGGAGAAAAACTGTTTTTT; CDR3: CASTEQGEGEKLFF
V: TRBV19; D: TRBD2; J: TRBJ2-3; size: .; length: 14; DNA: TGTGCCAGTAGTAAACTAGCGGGAGCAGATACGCAGTATTTT; CDR3: CASSKLAGADTQYF
V: TRBV18; D: .; J: TRBJ2-2; size: .; length: 15; DNA: TGTGCCAGCTCACCACGCAAGCTTCCCACCGGGGAGCTGTTTTTT; CDR3: CASSPRKLPTGELFF
V: TRBV19; D: .; J: TRBJ2-6; size: .; length: 15; DNA: TGTGCCAGTAGCCCCCGGCGCTCTGGGGCCAACGGCCTGACTTTC; CDR3: CASSPRRSGANGLTF
V: TRBV12-5; D: TRBD2; J: TRBJ2-1; size: few; length: 17; DNA: TGTGCTAGTGGTTTGGTACTAGCGGGGGGCAACATGAATGAGCAGTTCTTC; CDR3: CASGLVLAGGNMNEQFF
V: TRBV6-5; D: TRBD1; J: TRBJ1-1; size: once; length: 12; DNA: TGTGCCAGCAGTAAACAGGGGACTGAAGCTTTCTTT; CDR3: CASSKQGTEAFF
V: TRBV4-1; D: TRBD1; J: TRBJ1-1; size: .; length: 14; DNA: TGCGCCAGCACCCGTCAGGGGGCTGGCACTGAAGCTTTCTTT; CDR3: CASTRQGAGTEAFF
V: TRBV5-1; D: .; J: TRBJ2-5; size: .; length: 14; DNA: TGCGCCAGCAGCTCCCGGGACATAGCAGAGACCCAGTACTTC; CDR3: CASSSRDIAETQYF
V: TRBV7-3; D: TRBD1; J: TRBJ2-3; size: few; length: 16; DNA: TGTGCCAGCAGCCCCGATGGGACAGGGTTTGGAGATACGCAGTATTTT; CDR3: CASSPDGTGFGDTQYF
V: TRBV6-1; D: .; J: TRBJ2-5; size: .; length: 12; DNA: TGTGCCAGCACGGGGTCGCAAGAGACCCAGTACTTC; CDR3: CASTGSQETQYF
V: TRBV2; D: .; J: TRBJ2-7; size: .; length: 17; DNA: TGTGCCAGCAGTGCTAGCGCCTACGGTCGGGGCTCCTACGAGCAGTACTTC; CDR3: CASSASAYGRGSYEQYF
V: TRBV5-4; D: .; J: TRBJ1-1; size: .; length: 14; DNA: TGTGCCAGCAGCTGGGGTAGGGGAGGGACTGAAGCTTTCTTT; CDR3: CASSWGRGGTEAFF
V: TRBV30; D: TRBD1; J: TRBJ2-1; size: .; length: 14; DNA: TGTGCCTGGAGTACGGACAGGGTAAGCAATGAGCAGTTCTTC; CDR3: CAWSTDRVSNEQFF
V: TRBV27; D: TRBD2; J: TRBJ2-1; size: .; length: 14; DNA: TGTGCCAGCAGTTTTGGACTAGTTGACAATGAGCAGTTCTTC; CDR3: CASSFGLVDNEQFF
V: TRBV7-2; D: .; J: TRBJ2-1; size: .; length: 11; DNA: TGTGCCAGCAGCTACACCAATGAGCAGTTCTTC; CDR3: CASSYTNEQFF
V: TRBV11-2; D: .; J: TRBJ1-2; size: .; length: 16; DNA: TGTGCCAGCAGCCCAGTTAGGGGAGGGGCTGGATATGGCTACACCTTC; CDR3: CASSPVRGGAGYGYTF
V: TRBV5-1; D: TRBD1; J: TRBJ2-6; size: .; length: 16; DNA: TGCGCCAGCAGCTTGGCGGGACAGTCTGGGGCCAACGTCCTGACTTTC; CDR3: CASSLAGQSGANVLTF
V: TRBV11-2; D: TRBD1; J: TRBJ2-1; size: .; length: 14; DNA: TGTGCCAGCAGCTTAACGACAGGGACGAATGAGCAGTTCTTC; CDR3: CASSLTTGTNEQFF
V: TRBV6-1; D: .; J: TRBJ2-2; size: .; length: 16; DNA: TGTGCCAGCAGTGAAAGGAACAGGCCGAACACCGGGGAGCTGTTTTTT; CDR3: CASSERNRPNTGELFF
V: TRBV5-4; D: TRBD1; J: TRBJ1-2; size: .; length: 16; DNA: TGTGCCAGCAGCTCTCCCCAGGGGGATATCAACTATGGCTACACCTTC; CDR3: CASSSPQGDINYGYTF
V: TRBV6-6; D: TRBD2; J: TRBJ2-7; size: .; length: 13; DNA: TGTGCCAGCAGCCCCCCGGGGGGAAACGAGCAGTACTTC; CDR3: CASSPPGGNEQYF
V: TRBV21-1; D: .; J: TRBJ2-1; size: once; length: 12; DNA: TGTGCTACGGGACAGGGGGTCAATGAGCAGTTCTTC; CDR3: CATGQGVNEQFF
V: TRBV7-9; D: .; J: TRBJ2-7; size: .; length: 14; DNA: TGTGCCAGCAGCCCCCCGTGGGGCAGTGAAGAGCAGTACTTC; CDR3: CASSPPWGSEEQYF
V: TRBV10-3; D: TRBD2; J: TRBJ2-3; size: .; length: 16; DNA: TGTGCCTCTGCCCCCGTAGCGGGAGGGAGGGCAGATACGCAGTATTTT; CDR3: CASAPVAGGRADTQYF
V: TRBV5-4; D: .; J: TRBJ2-3; size: .; length: 14; DNA: TGTGCCAGCACCCCGCGGGAAAGCACAGATACGCAGTATTTT; CDR3: CASTPRESTDTQYF
V: TRBV21-1; D: .; J: TRBJ2-2; size: .; length: 19; DNA: TGTGCCAGCAGCAAATTGAGGACTAGCGGGAGTATGAGGTCCGGGGAGCTGTTTTTT; CDR3: CASSKLRTSGSMRSGELFF
V: TRBV18; D: TRBD2; J: TRBJ2-7; size: .; length: 17; DNA: TGTGCCAGCTCACCAGGACTAGCGGGGTGGGGTACCTACGAGCAGTACTTC; CDR3: CASSPGLAGWGTYEQYF
V: TRBV19; D: .; J: TRBJ2-3; size: .; length: 14; DNA: TGTGCCAGTAGTATCCAGGGCGCGGCAGATACGCAGTATTTT; CDR3: CASSIQGAADTQYF
V: TRBV5-3; D: .; J: TRBJ2-7; size: .; length: 13; DNA: TGTGCCAGAAGCTGGGAGATGGGCGACGAGCAGTACTTC; CDR3: CARSWEMGDEQYF
V: TRBV7-9; D: .; J: TRBJ1-1; size: .; length: 18; DNA: TGTTCCAGCATCATTACTCCGGGGAGGGTTATAGGGAACACTGAAGCTTTCTTT; CDR3: CSSIITPGRVIGNTEAFF
V: TRBV4-1; D: .; J: TRBJ1-1; size: .; length: 18; DNA: TGCGCCAGCAGCCAAGCCGTGGGACTCCTTTTTGGGAACACTGAAGCTTTCTTT; CDR3: CASSQAVGLLFGNTEAFF